This TCR beta chain emerged from a study of regulatory T cells in long-lasting Graves disease. CDR3 regions were amplified by Arm-PCR using iRepertoire HTBI primers to build TCR beta libraries. A single record per CDR3 protein comes from TCRdb applying MiXCR to the multiplex PCR reads. The sample holds under 450,000 distinct CDR3 sequences, approximately 12% seen once. This clonotype has only a few counts. The time point here: newly diagnosed GD, antithyroid drugs for less than 3 months. PBMC RNA was the source of the TCR library. Germline lookup yields CDR1 LGHDT and CDR2 YNNKEL (reference sequence). The CDR3 has 15 amino acids. Trimming stripped 5 bases from V and 4 bases from J, with 17 bases between. This sample also appeared in a second study, on T cells in Graves' hyperthyroidism and ophthalmopathy.

This TCR derives from a woman aged 18-29 years with Graves disease. The chain combines TRBV3-1 with TRBJ1-2; D possibly corresponds to TRBD1 (5 bases). Sample: peripheral blood mononuclear cells (PBMCs), taken at new diagnosis, from a patient treated with antithyroid drugs. CDR3 sequence (DNA): TGTGCCAGCAGCGCTCGGACAAAGGGATTCTATGGCTACACCTTC. Protein product: CASSARTKGFYGYTF.